Presented here are 29 T cell receptor beta chains from one specimen sequenced in a study of OX40 agonist ivuxolimab in advanced cancers. Clones were sequenced by immunoSEQ multiplex PCR, and TCRdb holds only the in-frame ones, with some missing. The profile shows 65,000 to 100,000 clones, around 84% of them singletons. Sample: CD4+ or CD8+ T cells sorted from blood, taken in a trial of the OX40 agonist ivuxolimab. The source of these receptors is an adult with an advanced solid tumor such as melanoma, head and neck, liver or kidney cancer.

The V call is TRBV6-5, the J call TRBJ2-2; D unclear. Germline CDR1 and CDR2: MNHEY and SVGAGI. Trimming stripped 4 bases from V and 8 bases from J, with 11 bases between. There are 13 residues in the CDR3. The CDR3 DNA reads as TGTGCCAGCAGTTCCTCCTTGAAAGGGGAGCTGTTTTTT. Protein sequence: CASSSSLKGELFF.

The rearrangement links TRBV5-1 to TRBJ2-1, with TRBD2 matching 12 bases. This CDR3 region has 16 residues. Per the germline V gene, CDR1 is SGHRS and CDR2 is YFSETQ. V lost 2 bases to trimming and J lost 7 bases; unmatched junction nucleotides: 7. In nucleotides, the CDR3 is TGCGCCAGCAGCTTATTCCCGACTAGCGGGGGAAATGAGCAGTTCTTC. The encoded protein is CASSLFPTSGGNEQFF.

This rearrangement joins TRBV9 to TRBJ1-1; 8 bases are a match to TRBD1. CDR3 length equals 12 residues. Per germline, CDR1 SGDLS and CDR2 YYNGEE. With 3 bases clipped from V and 11 bases from J, the junction kept 6 bases outside the gene matches. In DNA, the CDR3 is TGTGCCAGCAGCGCGCAACAGGGGGAGGCTTTCTTT. It codes for CASSAQQGEAFF.

The chain has TRBV19 and TRBJ1-3; D unclear. Trimming pared 6 bases from V and 0 bases from J, leaving 9 bases between. The CDR3 runs to 14 residues. CDR1 LNHDA and CDR2 SQIVND come from the germline V gene (reference sequence). The CDR3 coding sequence is TGTGCCAGTAGAAAGGACTCCTCTGGAAACACCATATATTTT. It yields the protein CASRKDSSGNTIYF.

The chain couples TRBV7-6 to TRBJ1-5; possibly TRBD1 for D (5 bases). Germline assignment: CDR1 SGHVS and CDR2 FNYEAQ. The length of the CDR3 is 16 residues. Trimming removed 5 bases from V and 1 base from J, with 15 bases in between. CDR3 DNA: TGTGCCAGCAGCCCGCTCGGGGGTTTAAGCAATCAGCCCCAGCATTTT. Translating gives CASSPLGGLSNQPQHF.

The rearrangement uses TRBV7-3 and TRBJ2-2; 7 bases map to TRBD2. Germline trimming cut 11 bases from V and 5 bases from J; bases unmatched to any gene: 5. Germline V gene sequence: CDR1 SGHTA, CDR2 FQGTGA. CDR3 size: 12 residues. The CDR3 DNA reads as TGTGCCGTCGGGGGAGGGACCGGGGAGCTGTTTTTT. This sequence encodes CAVGGGTGELFF.

The V and J genes are TRBV9 and TRBJ2-1; 9 bases are shared with TRBD2. V lost 0 bases to trimming and J lost 2 bases; unmatched junction nucleotides: 3. The V gene's germline CDR1 is SGDLS and CDR2 YYNGEE. The CDR3 runs 16 residues. The CDR3 reads CASSVEGGGAYNEQFF. The CDR3 nucleotides are TGTGCCAGCAGCGTAGAAGGCGGGGGGGCCTACAATGAGCAGTTCTTC.

The rearrangement uses TRBV5-5 and TRBJ1-2; tentative D call: TRBD1 (5 bases). The germline V gene has CDR1 SGHKS and CDR2 YYEKEE (reference sequence). The V end was cut by 0 bases, the J end by 2 bases, with 17 bases between. This CDR3 has 17 amino acids. CDR3 residues: CASSLGPVDGGNYGYTF. For the CDR3, the DNA is TGTGCCAGCAGCTTGGGCCCCGTTGATGGGGGGAACTATGGCTACACCTTC.

The rearrangement links TRBV28 to TRBJ2-1; a possible D gene is TRBD2 (5 bases). This CDR3 has 14 amino acids. Germline V gene lookup returns CDR1 MDHEN and CDR2 SYDVKM. V shed 3 bases and J shed 6 bases, with 12 bases lying between them. The CDR3 here is CASSLFSDINEQFF. In nucleotides, the CDR3 is TGTGCCAGCAGTTTGTTTAGCGATATCAATGAGCAGTTCTTC.

This chain uses TRBV4-1 with TRBJ1-5; no clear D. CDR1 is MGHRA, CDR2 YSYEKL, per germline. V lost 4 bases and J 6 bases, leaving 10 bases between the germline ends. The CDR3 sequence is 13 residues long. The CDR3 DNA sequence: TGCGCCAGCAGCCGGAATGAATTTCAGCCCCAGCATTTT. It specifies CASSRNEFQPQHF.

This clone was seen only once. The chain combines TRBV7-3 with TRBJ2-1; possibly TRBD2 for D (7 bases). The CDR3 contains 18 residues. Between the trimmed V and J ends, which lost 2 bases and 1 base, there was a span of 18 bases. Germline values: CDR1 SGHTA, CDR2 FQGTGA. The CDR3 DNA is TGTGCCAGCAGCTTAGTCGCTACAGGGAGGGGATCCTACAATGAGCAGTTCTTC. The encoded protein is CASSLVATGRGSYNEQFF.

The chain couples TRBV15 to TRBJ1-1; 9 nucleotides agree with TRBD1. Germline V gene sequence: CDR1 LNHNV, CDR2 YYDKDF (reference sequence). This CDR3 region has 13 residues. The J segment lost 1 base and the V segment lost 9 bases, leaving 3 bases of the junction unmatched. CDR3 sequence reads: CATGQGWNTEAFF. For the CDR3, the DNA is TGTGCCACGGGACAGGGATGGAACACTGAAGCTTTCTTT.

The J gene is TRBJ1-2, the V gene TRBV19; no reliable D call. The CDR3 contains 12 residues. Germline CDR1 and CDR2: LNHDA and SQIVND (reference sequence). V lost 0 bases to trimming and J lost 9 bases, with 8 bases between them. For the CDR3, the DNA is TGTGCCAGTAGTATAGATTGGAGCAGCTACACCTTC. Translation: CASSIDWSSYTF.

This chain connects TRBV19 to TRBJ2-2; D unclear. V was cut by 7 bases and J by 0 bases, with 6 bases left in between. Germline CDR1 reads LNHDA; CDR2 reads SQIVND (reference sequence). The CDR3 length is 13 residues. CDR3 amino acids: CASTLANTGELFF. CDR3 coding DNA: TGTGCCAGTACCCTAGCGAACACCGGGGAGCTGTTTTTT.

CDR3 sequence (DNA): TGTGCCAGCAGCTTGCAGACGGGCACCGGGGAGCTGTTTTTT. Residues: CASSLQTGTGELFF. The chain links TRBV5-6 to TRBJ2-2; D is unresolved. This CDR3 is 14 amino acids long. Between the trimmed V and J ends, which lost 1 base and 4 bases, there was a span of 8 bases. CDR1 is SGHDT, CDR2 YYEEEE, per germline.

The V and J genes are TRBV30 and TRBJ1-2, with D perhaps matching TRBD1 (5 bases). This CDR3 spans 12 amino acids. Germline CDR1 GTSNPN, CDR2 SVGIG (reference sequence). With 7 bases removed from V and 5 bases from J, the gap between germline ends came to 14 bases. The CDR3 bases are TGTGCCTCCCCGGGACGCAAGTATGGCTACACCTTC. Residues: CASPGRKYGYTF.

The rearrangement uses TRBV7-8 and TRBJ2-5; TRBD1 or TRBD2 may be the D gene (7 bases each). The CDR3 length is 15 residues. Germline CDR1 SGHVS, CDR2 FQNEAQ. The V gene lost 4 bases and the J gene lost 5 bases, with 17 bases spanning the gap. The CDR3 sequence: CASSSSSGGGETQYF. For the CDR3, the DNA is TGTGCCAGCAGCTCCTCCTCAGGGGGAGGGGAGACCCAGTACTTC.

The gene calls are TRBV5-6 and TRBJ2-7; TRBD1 might be the D (5 bases). Per germline, CDR1 SGHDT and CDR2 YYEEEE. V lost 1 base, J lost 3 bases, and 14 bases lay in between. This CDR3 has 15 residues. CDR3 sequence (DNA): TGTGCCAGCAGCTTGAGTGCAGGGCTATTCTACGAGCAGTACTTC. Translation gives CASSLSAGLFYEQYF. The whole variable domain, filled in from reference TRBV5-6 and TRBJ2-7, reads DAGVTQSPTHLIKTRGQQVTLRCSPKSGHDTVSWYQQALGQGPQFIFQYYEEEERQRGNFPDRFSGHQFPNYSSELNVNALLLGDSALYLCASSLSAGLFYEQYFGPGTRLTVT.

This rearrangement joins TRBV4-1 to TRBJ2-1, with D possibly matching TRBD1 (6 bases). This CDR3 has 16 residues. The V end lost 4 bases, the J end lost 4 bases, and 17 bases lay between the germline ends. Germline assignment: CDR1 MGHRA and CDR2 YSYEKL. The CDR3 loop is CASSPLGGVGYNEQFF. The CDR3 coding sequence is TGCGCCAGCAGCCCACTAGGGGGAGTGGGGTACAATGAGCAGTTCTTC.

The chain employs TRBV6-1 and TRBJ2-7; D is unclear. CDR3 length: 13 residues. Looked up from germline, CDR1 is MNHNS and CDR2 is SASEGT. Deletions cut 4 bases from V and 5 bases from J, with 12 bases between. CDR3 coding DNA: TGTGCCAGCAGTGCTTATGCGGAAAACGAGCAGTACGTC. It encodes CASSAYAENEQYV.

The rearrangement uses TRBV6-4 and TRBJ2-5, with TRBD2 identical over 8 bases. V lost 8 bases to trimming and J lost 11 bases; unmatched junction nucleotides: 22. Germline lookup yields CDR1 MRHNA and CDR2 SNTAGT. The CDR3 has 16 amino acids. The CDR3 sequence: CASLNIPGGPAEEQYF. The CDR3 DNA reads TGTGCCAGCCTTAATATCCCGGGAGGGCCTGCGGAGGAGCAGTACTTC.

This chain connects TRBV30 to TRBJ1-3; no firm D call. This CDR3 spans 11 amino acids. Trimming pared 1 base from V and 4 bases from J, leaving 2 bases between. Per germline, CDR1 GTSNPN and CDR2 SVGIG (reference sequence). CDR3 sequence reads: CAWSAGNTIYF. Here the CDR3 DNA reads TGTGCCTGGAGTGCCGGAAACACCATATATTTT. The complete variable domain, with remaining parts taken from reference TRBV30 and TRBJ1-3, reads SQTIHQWPATLVQPVGSPLSLECTVEGTSNPNLYWYRQAAGRGLQLLFYSVGIGQISSEVPQNLSASRPQDRQFILSSKKLLLSDSGFYLCAWSAGNTIYFGEGSWLTVV.

The chain joins TRBV7-2 to TRBJ1-5, with 9 bases that match TRBD1. Germline lookup yields CDR1 SGHTA and CDR2 FQGNSA. The CDR3 is 15 amino acids. V was pared by 3 bases and J by 5 bases, with 5 bases of the junction left unmatched. The CDR3 here is CASSFGDRAHQPQHF. The CDR3 DNA is TGTGCCAGCAGCTTCGGGGACAGGGCTCATCAGCCCCAGCATTTT.

This clone was seen only a few times. The chain is built from TRBV4-3 and TRBJ2-7; 10 bases map to TRBD2. Germline lookup yields CDR1 LGHNA and CDR2 YSLEER. The CDR3 has 15 residues. Losses at the gene ends were 0 bases for V and 4 bases for J; bases not matched to a gene: 3. The CDR3 region has the DNA TGCGCCAGCAGCCAAGATTCTAGCGGGAGTTACGAGCAGTACTTC. This encodes CASSQDSSGSYEQYF.

This clone was picked up a small number of times. This rearrangement joins TRBV5-4 to TRBJ2-7; 9 bases map to TRBD1. Germline V gene data show CDR1 as SGHNT and CDR2 as YYREEE (reference sequence). This CDR3 is built from 14 residues. V gave up 4 bases and J gave up 4 bases; unmatched junction bases: 6. In nucleotides, the CDR3 is TGTGCCAGCAGCGTAACAGGGGGCCTTTACGAGCAGTACTTC. It codes for CASSVTGGLYEQYF.

This rearrangement joins TRBV15 to TRBJ2-7, with a tentative D call TRBD2 (5 bases). V gave up 0 bases and J gave up 7 bases, with 16 bases separating them. The CDR3 contains 15 residues. Germline CDR1 LNHNV, CDR2 YYDKDF (reference sequence). This CDR3 reads CATSRDTLAGWEQYF. CDR3 DNA: TGTGCCACCAGCAGAGATACCCTAGCAGGCTGGGAGCAGTACTTC.

The chain couples TRBV25-1 to TRBJ1-2; D is ambiguous. Per the germline V gene, CDR1 is MGHDK and CDR2 is SYGVNS. V gave up 2 bases and J gave up 8 bases, with 18 bases separating them. The CDR3 totals 15 residues. The chain's CDR3 is CASSEGSGPVGGYTF. The CDR3 region has the DNA TGTGCCAGCAGTGAAGGATCCGGCCCGGTCGGGGGCTACACCTTC.

This clone was counted a single time. The V and J genes are TRBV4-2 and TRBJ2-7, with D unclear. CDR3 size: 11 residues. The germline V gene has CDR1 LGHNA and CDR2 YNFKEQ. With 1 base removed from V and 9 bases from J, the gap between germline ends came to 7 bases. The CDR3 protein is CASSQGGRQYF. In DNA, the CDR3 is TGTGCCAGCAGCCAAGGGGGAAGGCAGTACTTC.

This chain joins TRBV18 and TRBJ2-5; a possible D gene is TRBD2 (6 bases). Trimming pared 3 bases from V and 5 bases from J, leaving 19 bases between. The CDR3 totals 16 residues. Germline values: CDR1 KGHSH, CDR2 LQKENI. The CDR3 loop is CASSPIGPSVEETQYF. The CDR3 DNA follows: TGTGCCAGCTCACCTATAGGCCCTAGCGTAGAGGAGACCCAGTACTTC.